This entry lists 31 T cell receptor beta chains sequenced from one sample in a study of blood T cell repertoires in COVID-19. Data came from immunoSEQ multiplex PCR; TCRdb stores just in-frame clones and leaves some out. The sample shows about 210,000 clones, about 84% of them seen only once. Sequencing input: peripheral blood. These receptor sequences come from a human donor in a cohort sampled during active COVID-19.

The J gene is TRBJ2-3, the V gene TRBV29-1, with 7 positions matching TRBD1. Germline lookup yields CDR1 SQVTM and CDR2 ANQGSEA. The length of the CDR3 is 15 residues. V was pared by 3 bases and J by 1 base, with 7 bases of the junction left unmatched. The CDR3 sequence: CSVDLGQGGTDTQYF. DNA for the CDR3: TGCAGCGTTGACCTCGGGCAGGGGGGCACAGATACGCAGTATTTT.

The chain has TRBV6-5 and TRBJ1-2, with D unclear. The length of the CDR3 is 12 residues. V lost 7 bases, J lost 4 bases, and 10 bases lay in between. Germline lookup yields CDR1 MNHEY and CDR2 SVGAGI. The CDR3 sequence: CASTLSPYGYTF. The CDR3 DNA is TGTGCCAGCACCCTAAGCCCCTATGGCTACACCTTC.

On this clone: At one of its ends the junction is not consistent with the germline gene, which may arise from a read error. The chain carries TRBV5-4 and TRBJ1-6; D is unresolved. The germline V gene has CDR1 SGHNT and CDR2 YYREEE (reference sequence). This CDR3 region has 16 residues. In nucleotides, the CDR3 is TGTGCCAGCAAGCCCTCCCCGGTCTCACCCAATTCGCCCCTCCACTTT. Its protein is CASKPSPVSPNSPLHF.

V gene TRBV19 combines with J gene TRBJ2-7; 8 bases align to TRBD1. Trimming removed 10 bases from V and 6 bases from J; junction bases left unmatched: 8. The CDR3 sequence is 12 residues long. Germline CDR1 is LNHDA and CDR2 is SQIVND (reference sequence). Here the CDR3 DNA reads TGTGCCACCGGACAGGGTTGGGGCGAGCAGTACTTC. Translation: CATGQGWGEQYF. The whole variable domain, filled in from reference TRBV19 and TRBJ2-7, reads DGGITQSPKYLFRKEGQNVTLSCEQNLNHDAMYWYRQDPGQGLRLIYYSQIVNDFQKGDIAEGYSVSREKKESFPLTVTSAQKNPTAFYLCATGQGWGEQYFGPGTRLTVT.

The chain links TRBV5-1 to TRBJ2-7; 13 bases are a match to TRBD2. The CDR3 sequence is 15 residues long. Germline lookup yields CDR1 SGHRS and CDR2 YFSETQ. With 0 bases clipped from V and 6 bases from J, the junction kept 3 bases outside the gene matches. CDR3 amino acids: CASSLVGLAGVEQYF. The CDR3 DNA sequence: TGCGCCAGCAGCTTGGTAGGACTAGCGGGAGTCGAGCAGTACTTC.

In DNA form, the CDR3 reads TGTGCCAGCAGTTCCCCAGCGACAGATACGCAGTATTTT. Encoded protein: CASSSPATDTQYF. This rearrangement joins TRBV28 to TRBJ2-3; D remains unclear. Trimming pared 4 bases from V and 3 bases from J, leaving 8 bases between. Looked up from germline, CDR1 is MDHEN and CDR2 is SYDVKM. CDR3 size: 13 residues.

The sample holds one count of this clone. CDR3 sequence: CASRRGTPGEKLFF. The DNA of the CDR3 is TGTGCCAGCCGCCGGGGAACACCCGGGGAAAAACTGTTTTTT. This chain uses TRBV2 with TRBJ1-4; no clear D. Trimming took 8 bases from V and 8 from J, leaving 18 bases between them. Germline lookup yields CDR1 SNHLY and CDR2 FYNNEI. The CDR3 runs to 14 residues.

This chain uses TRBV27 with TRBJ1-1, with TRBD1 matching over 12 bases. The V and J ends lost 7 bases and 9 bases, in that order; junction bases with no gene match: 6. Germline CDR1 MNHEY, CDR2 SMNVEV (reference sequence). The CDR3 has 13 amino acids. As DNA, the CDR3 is TGTGCCAGCAAGCCGGGACAGGGGGCGCAAGCTTTCTTT. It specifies CASKPGQGAQAFF.

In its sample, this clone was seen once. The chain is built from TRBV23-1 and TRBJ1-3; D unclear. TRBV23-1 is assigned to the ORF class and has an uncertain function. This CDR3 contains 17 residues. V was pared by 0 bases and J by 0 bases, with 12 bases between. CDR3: CASSQSMRQISGNTIYF. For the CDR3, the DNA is TGCGCCAGCAGTCAATCGATGCGGCAGATCTCTGGAAACACCATATATTTT.

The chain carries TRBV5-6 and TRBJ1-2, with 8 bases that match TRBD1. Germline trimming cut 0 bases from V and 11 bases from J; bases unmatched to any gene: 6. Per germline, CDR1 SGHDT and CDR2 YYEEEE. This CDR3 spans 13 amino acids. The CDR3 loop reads CASSLAAGGLYTF. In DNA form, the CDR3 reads TGTGCCAGCAGCTTGGCCGCAGGGGGCTTGTACACCTTC.

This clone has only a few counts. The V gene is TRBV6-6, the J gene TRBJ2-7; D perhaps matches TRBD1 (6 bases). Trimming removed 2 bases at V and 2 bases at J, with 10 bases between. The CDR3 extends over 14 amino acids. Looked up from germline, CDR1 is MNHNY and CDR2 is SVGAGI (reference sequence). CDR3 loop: CASSYLGQTYEQYF. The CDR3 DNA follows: TGTGCCAGCAGTTACCTGGGACAAACCTACGAGCAGTACTTC.

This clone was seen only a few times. The CDR3 protein is CASSFSRRNSPLHF. As DNA, the CDR3 is TGTGCCAGCAGCTTTTCCCGGCGGAATTCACCCCTCCACTTT. V and J are TRBV14 and TRBJ1-6, with unresolved D. This CDR3 spans 14 amino acids. Germline lookup yields CDR1 SGHDN and CDR2 FVKESK. Trimming cost V 5 bases and J 7 bases, with 12 bases left between them.

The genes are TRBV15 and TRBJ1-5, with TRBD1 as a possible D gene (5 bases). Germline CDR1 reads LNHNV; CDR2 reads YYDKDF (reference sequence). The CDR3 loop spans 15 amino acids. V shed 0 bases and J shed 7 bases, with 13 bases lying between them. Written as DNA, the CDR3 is TGTGCCACCAGCAGAGATTGGGCAGGGAGGCAGCCCCAGCATTTT. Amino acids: CATSRDWAGRQPQHF.

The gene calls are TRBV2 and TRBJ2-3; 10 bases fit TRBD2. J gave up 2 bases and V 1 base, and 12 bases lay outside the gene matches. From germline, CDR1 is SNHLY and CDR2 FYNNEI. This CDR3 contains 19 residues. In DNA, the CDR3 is TGTGCCAGCAGTGAAGGCGAAGTTAGGACTAGCGGATTCACAGATACGCAGTATTTT. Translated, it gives CASSEGEVRTSGFTDTQYF. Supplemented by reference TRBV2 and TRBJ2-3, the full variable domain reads EPEVTQTPSHQVTQMGQEVILRCVPISNHLYFYWYRQILGQKVEFLVSFYNNEISEKSEIFDDQFSVERPDGSNFTLKIRSTKLEDSAMYFCASSEGEVRTSGFTDTQYFGPGTRLTVL.

The CDR3 loop reads CASSLQGGNTIYF. The CDR3, as DNA: TGTGCCAGCAGCTTACAGGGTGGAAACACCATATATTTT. The V and J genes are TRBV5-4 and TRBJ1-3; maybe TRBD1 (6 bases). V was shortened by 2 bases and J by 3 bases, with 6 bases between the two germline ends. The CDR3 length is 13 residues. Germline CDR1 SGHNT, CDR2 YYREEE (reference sequence).

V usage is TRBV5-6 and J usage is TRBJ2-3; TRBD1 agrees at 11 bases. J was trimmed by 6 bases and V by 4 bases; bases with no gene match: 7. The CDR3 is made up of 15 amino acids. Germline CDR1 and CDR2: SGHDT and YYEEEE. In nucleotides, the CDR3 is TGTGCCAGCAGCCTGGGACAGGGGGTGGGGGATACGCAGTATTTT. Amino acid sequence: CASSLGQGVGDTQYF. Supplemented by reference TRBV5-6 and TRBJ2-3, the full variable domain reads DAGVTQSPTHLIKTRGQQVTLRCSPKSGHDTVSWYQQALGQGPQFIFQYYEEEERQRGNFPDRFSGHQFPNYSSELNVNALLLGDSALYLCASSLGQGVGDTQYFGPGTRLTVL.

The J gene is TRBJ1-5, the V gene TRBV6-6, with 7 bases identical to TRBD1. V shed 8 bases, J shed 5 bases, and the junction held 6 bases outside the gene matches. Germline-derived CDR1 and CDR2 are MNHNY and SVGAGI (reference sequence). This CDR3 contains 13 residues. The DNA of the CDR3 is TGTGCCAGCGACAGGGAAGAATATCAGCCCCAGCATTTT. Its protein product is CASDREEYQPQHF.

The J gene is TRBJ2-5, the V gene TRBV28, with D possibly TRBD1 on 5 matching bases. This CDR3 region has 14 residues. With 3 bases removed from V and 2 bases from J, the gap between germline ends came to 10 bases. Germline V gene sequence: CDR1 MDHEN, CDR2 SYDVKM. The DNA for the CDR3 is TGTGCCAGCAGTTTGACAGCCCTACAAGAGACCCAGTACTTC. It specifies CASSLTALQETQYF. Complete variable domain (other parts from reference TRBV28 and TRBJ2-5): DVKVTQSSRYLVKRTGEKVFLECVQDMDHENMFWYRQDPGLGLRLIYFSYDVKMKEKGDIPEGYSVSREKKERFSLILESASTNQTSMYLCASSLTALQETQYFGPGTRLLVL.

In DNA, the CDR3 is TGCGCCAGCAGCTTGGCCGCGATAGCGGGCACCGGGGAGCTGTTTTTT. The encoded protein is CASSLAAIAGTGELFF. The chain combines TRBV5-1 with TRBJ2-2; 7 bases line up with TRBD2. This CDR3 has 16 amino acids. Germline values: CDR1 SGHRS, CDR2 YFSETQ. V was pared by 0 bases and J by 4 bases, with 6 bases of the junction left unmatched.

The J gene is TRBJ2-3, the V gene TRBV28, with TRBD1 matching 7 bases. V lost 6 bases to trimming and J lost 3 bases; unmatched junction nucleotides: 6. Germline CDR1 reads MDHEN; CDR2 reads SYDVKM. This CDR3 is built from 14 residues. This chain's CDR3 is CASRQTGWTDTQYF. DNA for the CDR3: TGTGCCAGCAGACAGACAGGGTGGACAGATACGCAGTATTTT.

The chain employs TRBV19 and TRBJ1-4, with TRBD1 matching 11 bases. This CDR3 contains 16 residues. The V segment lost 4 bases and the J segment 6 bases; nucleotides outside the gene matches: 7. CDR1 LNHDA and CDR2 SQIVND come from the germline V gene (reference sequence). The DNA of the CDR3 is TGTGCCAGTAGTAGCCCCCCGGGACAGGGGGATGAAAAACTGTTTTTT. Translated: CASSSPPGQGDEKLFF. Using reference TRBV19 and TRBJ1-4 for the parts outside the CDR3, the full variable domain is DGGITQSPKYLFRKEGQNVTLSCEQNLNHDAMYWYRQDPGQGLRLIYYSQIVNDFQKGDIAEGYSVSREKKESFPLTVTSAQKNPTAFYLCASSSPPGQGDEKLFFGSGTQLSVL.

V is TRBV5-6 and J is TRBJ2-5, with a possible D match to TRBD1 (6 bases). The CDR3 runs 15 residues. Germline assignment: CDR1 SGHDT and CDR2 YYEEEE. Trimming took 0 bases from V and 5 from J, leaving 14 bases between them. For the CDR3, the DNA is TGTGCCAGCAGCTTGGCGAAGTGGGGGCTGGAGACCCAGTACTTC. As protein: CASSLAKWGLETQYF. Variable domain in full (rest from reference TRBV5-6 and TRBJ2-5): DAGVTQSPTHLIKTRGQQVTLRCSPKSGHDTVSWYQQALGQGPQFIFQYYEEEERQRGNFPDRFSGHQFPNYSSELNVNALLLGDSALYLCASSLAKWGLETQYFGPGTRLLVL.

CDR3 in DNA: TGTGCCAGTAGTAAACCGGGACAGTTTTCCGGGGAGCTGTTTTTT. Protein product: CASSKPGQFSGELFF. The V call is TRBV19, the J call TRBJ2-2, with 7 bases matching TRBD1. This CDR3 has 15 amino acids. Germline assignment: CDR1 LNHDA and CDR2 SQIVND (reference sequence). The ends lost 4 bases at V and 6 bases at J; junction bases unmatched: 8.

This chain's CDR3 is CASSQGLAAIEQFF. For the CDR3, the DNA is TGTGCCAGCAGCCAGGGACTAGCGGCGATTGAGCAGTTCTTC. The J gene is TRBJ2-1, the V gene TRBV11-2; 11 bases line up with TRBD2. The CDR3 is 14 residues long. CDR1 SGHAT and CDR2 FQNNGV come from the germline V gene. Unmatched junction bases numbered 6, after V lost 5 bases and J lost 9 bases.

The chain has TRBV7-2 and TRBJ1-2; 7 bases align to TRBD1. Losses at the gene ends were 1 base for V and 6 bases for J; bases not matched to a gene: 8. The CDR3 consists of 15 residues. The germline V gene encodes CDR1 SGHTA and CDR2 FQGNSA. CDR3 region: CASSLVGRGENGYTF. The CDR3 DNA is TGTGCCAGCAGCTTAGTGGGCAGGGGGGAGAATGGCTACACCTTC.

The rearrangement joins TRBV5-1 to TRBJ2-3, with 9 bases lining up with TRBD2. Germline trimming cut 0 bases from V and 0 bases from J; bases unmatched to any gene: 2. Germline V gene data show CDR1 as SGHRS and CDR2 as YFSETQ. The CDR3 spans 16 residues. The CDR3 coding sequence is TGCGCCAGCAGCTTGGTAGCGGGGGCTAGCACAGATACGCAGTATTTT. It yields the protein CASSLVAGASTDTQYF.

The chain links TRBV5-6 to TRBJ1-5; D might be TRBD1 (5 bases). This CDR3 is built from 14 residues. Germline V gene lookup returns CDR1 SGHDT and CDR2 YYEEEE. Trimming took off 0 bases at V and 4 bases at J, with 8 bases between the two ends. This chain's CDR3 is CASSLGQPNQPQHF. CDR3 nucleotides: TGTGCCAGCAGCTTGGGACAGCCAAATCAGCCCCAGCATTTT.

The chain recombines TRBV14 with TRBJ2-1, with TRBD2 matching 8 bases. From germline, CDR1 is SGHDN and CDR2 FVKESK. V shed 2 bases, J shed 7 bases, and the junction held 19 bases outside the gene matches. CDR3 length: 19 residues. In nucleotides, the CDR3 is TGTGCCAGCAGCCAACGGGCAGCAACCGGGACTAGGCGGTGGAATGAGCAGTTCTTC. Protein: CASSQRAATGTRRWNEQFF.

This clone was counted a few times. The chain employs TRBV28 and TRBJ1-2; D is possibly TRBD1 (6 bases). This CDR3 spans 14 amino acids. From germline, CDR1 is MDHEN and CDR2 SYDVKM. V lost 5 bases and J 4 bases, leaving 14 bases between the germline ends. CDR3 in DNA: TGTGCCAGCAGTGCTCCGGACAGAGCCTATGGCTACACCTTC. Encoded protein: CASSAPDRAYGYTF.

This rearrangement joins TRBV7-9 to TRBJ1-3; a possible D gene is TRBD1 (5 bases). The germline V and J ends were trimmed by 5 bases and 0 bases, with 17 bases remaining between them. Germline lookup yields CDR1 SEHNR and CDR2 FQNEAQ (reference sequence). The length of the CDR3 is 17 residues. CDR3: CASSLPTASFSGNTIYF. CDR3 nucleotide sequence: TGTGCCAGCAGCCTACCGACAGCTTCCTTCTCTGGAAACACCATATATTTT.

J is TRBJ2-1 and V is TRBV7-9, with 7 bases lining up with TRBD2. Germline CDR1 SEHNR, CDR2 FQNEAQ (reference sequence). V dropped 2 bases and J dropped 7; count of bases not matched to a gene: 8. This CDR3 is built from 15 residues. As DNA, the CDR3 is TGTGCCAGCAGCTTATCCGGGGGAGGGCCGAATGAGCAGTTCTTC. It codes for CASSLSGGGPNEQFF.